A selection of T cell receptor beta chains follows, all from one sample in a study of OX40 agonist ivuxolimab in advanced cancers. Here immunoSEQ multiplex PCR was the method, and the copy in TCRdb shows in-frame clones only, minus some. The sample gives 65,000 to 95,000 clones, 90% to 95% of which show up once; roughly 2% is in the top ten. Material: CD4+ or CD8+ T cells sorted from blood, obtained in a trial of the OX40 agonist ivuxolimab. These receptors originate from an adult with an advanced solid tumor such as melanoma, head and neck, liver or kidney cancer. Both conserved end residues are part of each CDR3. Each record gives: D gene, V gene, clone size, J gene, CDR3 protein, CDR3 DNA. D genes are given only for firm matches. Rows may omit the clone size; those that give it use once, few, many or a size class.

D gene: TRBD1
V gene: TRBV19
clone size: .
J gene: TRBJ1-5
CDR3 protein: CASGQANNQPQHF
CDR3 DNA: TGTGCCAGTGGACAGGCGAACAATCAGCCCCAGCATTTT

D gene: .
V gene: TRBV9
clone size: .
J gene: TRBJ2-2
CDR3 protein: CASSPEDGELFF
CDR3 DNA: TGTGCCAGCAGCCCGGAGGATGGGGAGCTGTTTTTT

D gene: .
V gene: TRBV11-3
clone size: .
J gene: TRBJ2-7
CDR3 protein: CASSMDSSYEQYF
CDR3 DNA: TGTGCCAGCAGCATGGATAGCTCCTACGAGCAGTACTTC

D gene: TRBD2
V gene: TRBV10-2
clone size: .
J gene: TRBJ2-1
CDR3 protein: CASRAWTSGRSYNEQFF
CDR3 DNA: TGCGCCAGCAGGGCATGGACTAGCGGGAGGTCGTACAATGAGCAGTTCTTC

D gene: .
V gene: TRBV29-1
clone size: .
J gene: TRBJ1-1
CDR3 protein: CSVDAGWETEAFF
CDR3 DNA: TGCAGCGTTGATGCAGGATGGGAGACTGAAGCTTTCTTT

D gene: .
V gene: TRBV28
clone size: .
J gene: TRBJ1-2
CDR3 protein: CASSLSNYGYTF
CDR3 DNA: TGTGCCAGCAGTTTGTCTAACTATGGCTACACCTTC

D gene: .
V gene: TRBV28
clone size: once
J gene: TRBJ2-7
CDR3 protein: CASSSTGGPRYEQYF
CDR3 DNA: TGTGCCAGCAGCTCGACAGGAGGGCCCCGGTACGAGCAGTACTTC

D gene: TRBD1
V gene: TRBV6-1
clone size: .
J gene: TRBJ2-3
CDR3 protein: CASSVQGESLTDTQYF
CDR3 DNA: TGTGCCAGCAGTGTCCAGGGGGAGTCTCTCACAGATACGCAGTATTTT

D gene: .
V gene: TRBV28
clone size: .
J gene: TRBJ1-2
CDR3 protein: CASSSLQGRYGYTF
CDR3 DNA: TGTGCCAGCAGTTCTCTACAGGGCCGCTATGGCTACACCTTC

D gene: .
V gene: TRBV30
clone size: .
J gene: TRBJ2-7
CDR3 protein: CAWRDNGYEQYF
CDR3 DNA: TGTGCCTGGAGGGACAACGGCTACGAGCAGTACTTC

D gene: .
V gene: TRBV5-5
clone size: .
J gene: TRBJ1-5
CDR3 protein: CASSLWHVSNQPQHF
CDR3 DNA: TGTGCCAGCAGCTTGTGGCACGTTAGCAATCAGCCCCAGCATTTT

D gene: .
V gene: TRBV5-1
clone size: .
J gene: TRBJ1-1
CDR3 protein: CASSSDPPGTRGRNTEAFF
CDR3 DNA: TGCGCCAGCAGCTCTGATCCACCCGGGACCCGAGGCCGGAACACTGAAGCTTTCTTT

D gene: .
V gene: TRBV5-6
clone size: .
J gene: TRBJ2-7
CDR3 protein: CASSLRRYEQYF
CDR3 DNA: TGTGCCAGCAGCTTAAGACGCTACGAGCAGTACTTC

D gene: TRBD1
V gene: TRBV5-4
clone size: .
J gene: TRBJ1-1
CDR3 protein: CASSQTGGPTEAFF
CDR3 DNA: TGTGCCAGCAGTCAGACAGGGGGCCCCACTGAAGCTTTCTTT

D gene: .
V gene: TRBV11-3
clone size: .
J gene: TRBJ2-3
CDR3 protein: CASSNISPDTQYF
CDR3 DNA: TGTGCCAGCTCTAACATCTCGCCAGATACGCAGTATTTT

D gene: .
V gene: TRBV5-1
clone size: few
J gene: TRBJ2-3
CDR3 protein: CASSLVATTQYF
CDR3 DNA: TGCGCCAGCAGCTTGGTGGCTACTACGCAGTATTTT

D gene: TRBD1
V gene: TRBV11-3
clone size: .
J gene: TRBJ1-1
CDR3 protein: CASTRGEGMNTEAFF
CDR3 DNA: TGTGCCAGCACCAGGGGGGAAGGGATGAACACTGAAGCTTTCTTT

D gene: .
V gene: TRBV6-6
clone size: .
J gene: TRBJ1-2
CDR3 protein: CASSQGRFGYTF
CDR3 DNA: TGTGCCAGCAGCCAGGGACGCTTTGGCTACACCTTC

D gene: .
V gene: TRBV7-9
clone size: .
J gene: TRBJ1-2
CDR3 protein: CASDPYGVSGGYTF
CDR3 DNA: TGTGCCAGCGATCCCTACGGCGTCTCGGGCGGCTACACCTTC

D gene: .
V gene: TRBV5-1
clone size: .
J gene: TRBJ2-3
CDR3 protein: CASSLQGVGTDTQYF
CDR3 DNA: TGCGCCAGCAGCTTGCAGGGAGTGGGGACAGATACGCAGTATTTT

D gene: .
V gene: TRBV27
clone size: .
J gene: TRBJ2-1
CDR3 protein: CASSLLGVNEQFF
CDR3 DNA: TGTGCCAGCAGTCTGCTAGGGGTCAATGAGCAGTTCTTC

D gene: .
V gene: TRBV2
clone size: .
J gene: TRBJ1-3
CDR3 protein: CASSFTGTGTGNTIYF
CDR3 DNA: TGTGCCAGCAGTTTTACCGGGACCGGGACTGGAAACACCATATATTTT

D gene: TRBD1
V gene: TRBV2
clone size: .
J gene: TRBJ1-4
CDR3 protein: CASRQGLAEKLFF
CDR3 DNA: TGTGCCAGCAGACAGGGGCTGGCAGAAAAACTGTTTTTT

D gene: .
V gene: TRBV9
clone size: .
J gene: TRBJ2-1
CDR3 protein: CASSVGGSINEQFF
CDR3 DNA: TGTGCCAGCAGCGTAGGCGGATCAATCAATGAGCAGTTCTTC

D gene: TRBD1
V gene: TRBV28
clone size: .
J gene: TRBJ1-1
CDR3 protein: CASSLQTGAGEAFF
CDR3 DNA: TGTGCCAGCAGTTTACAAACAGGGGCAGGTGAAGCTTTCTTT

D gene: TRBD2
V gene: TRBV7-2
clone size: .
J gene: TRBJ2-2
CDR3 protein: CASSPTSGSYTGELFF
CDR3 DNA: TGTGCCAGCAGCCCTACTAGCGGGAGTTACACCGGGGAGCTGTTTTTT

D gene: TRBD1
V gene: TRBV4-1
clone size: .
J gene: TRBJ2-3
CDR3 protein: CASSQDPSGTGRADTQYF
CDR3 DNA: TGCGCCAGCAGCCAAGATCCCTCCGGGACAGGGAGGGCAGATACGCAGTATTTT

D gene: .
V gene: TRBV5-1
clone size: .
J gene: TRBJ1-2
CDR3 protein: CASSLLDQGYGYTF
CDR3 DNA: TGCGCCAGCAGCTTGCTCGACCAGGGCTATGGCTACACCTTC

D gene: TRBD2
V gene: TRBV5-1
clone size: .
J gene: TRBJ2-5
CDR3 protein: CASSWDKAGGVETQYF
CDR3 DNA: TGCGCCAGCAGCTGGGATAAAGCGGGAGGCGTGGAGACCCAGTACTTC

D gene: TRBD1
V gene: TRBV7-2
clone size: .
J gene: TRBJ2-5
CDR3 protein: CASSPRDSRETQYF
CDR3 DNA: TGTGCCAGCAGCCCAAGGGACAGTCGGGAGACCCAGTACTTC

D gene: .
V gene: TRBV4-2
clone size: .
J gene: TRBJ2-3
CDR3 protein: CASSPGDFMGSSTDTQYF
CDR3 DNA: TGTGCCAGCAGCCCCGGTGATTTTATGGGTTCCAGCACAGATACGCAGTATTTT

D gene: .
V gene: TRBV6-5
clone size: once
J gene: TRBJ1-6
CDR3 protein: CASRDSSNSPLHF
CDR3 DNA: TGTGCCTCCCGGGACTCGAGTAATTCACCCCTCCACTTT

D gene: .
V gene: TRBV4-1
clone size: .
J gene: TRBJ2-7
CDR3 protein: CASSQTGSLSSYEQYF
CDR3 DNA: TGCGCCAGCAGCCAAACGGGGAGCTTAAGCTCCTACGAGCAGTACTTC

D gene: .
V gene: TRBV28
clone size: .
J gene: TRBJ1-4
CDR3 protein: CASTPGGWMGEKLFF
CDR3 DNA: TGTGCCAGCACTCCCGGTGGATGGATGGGAGAAAAACTGTTTTTT

D gene: TRBD1
V gene: TRBV5-1
clone size: .
J gene: TRBJ2-3
CDR3 protein: CASRTGPTDTQYF
CDR3 DNA: TGCGCCAGCCGGACAGGGCCCACAGATACGCAGTATTTT

D gene: TRBD1
V gene: TRBV18
clone size: once
J gene: TRBJ1-1
CDR3 protein: CASSITGGTEAFF
CDR3 DNA: TGTGCCAGCTCAATTACAGGGGGCACTGAAGCTTTCTTT

D gene: .
V gene: TRBV28
clone size: .
J gene: TRBJ2-6
CDR3 protein: CASSGSGANVLTF
CDR3 DNA: TGTGCCAGCAGCGGTTCTGGGGCCAACGTCCTGACTTTC

D gene: .
V gene: TRBV9
clone size: .
J gene: TRBJ2-3
CDR3 protein: CASSPIERASDTQYF
CDR3 DNA: TGTGCCAGCAGCCCGATCGAGCGGGCCTCAGATACGCAGTATTTT

D gene: .
V gene: TRBV18
clone size: .
J gene: TRBJ2-7
CDR3 protein: CASPPPNGNYEQYF
CDR3 DNA: TGTGCCAGCCCACCACCGAACGGAAACTACGAGCAGTACTTC

D gene: .
V gene: TRBV6-6
clone size: .
J gene: TRBJ1-3
CDR3 protein: CASSYSTGAGNTIYF
CDR3 DNA: TGTGCCAGCAGTTACTCAACGGGGGCTGGAAACACCATATATTTT

D gene: TRBD2
V gene: TRBV7-7
clone size: .
J gene: TRBJ2-2
CDR3 protein: CASSRGLAPTGELFF
CDR3 DNA: TGTGCTAGCAGCCGAGGACTAGCGCCCACCGGGGAGCTGTTTTTT